One sample yielded the 18 T cell receptor beta chains listed below, sequenced in a study. TCRdb re-analysed the 5' RACE reads in MiXCR, keeping a single row per CDR3 protein. The repertoire has 9,500 to 15,000 distinct CDR3 sequences, roughly half of them found once; the top ten carry around 11%. Treg sorting used a CD4+CD25+CD127-/low gate. The specimen was tumor-infiltrating Tregs sorted from the breast tumor. These receptors originate from a female donor with breast cancer.

V gene TRBV25-1 combines with J gene TRBJ2-7; no clear D gene. Germline V gene lookup returns CDR1 MGHDK and CDR2 SYGVNS. The CDR3 runs 13 residues. Deletions cut 1 base from V and 0 bases from J, with 4 bases between. The CDR3 spells CASSESHSYEQYF. The CDR3 bases are TGTGCCAGCAGTGAATCCCACTCCTACGAGCAGTACTTC.

The chain uses TRBV5-6 and TRBJ1-2, with TRBD1 identical over 7 bases. J was trimmed by 1 base and V by 4 bases; bases with no gene match: 10. The CDR3 has 16 amino acids. The germline CDR1 and CDR2 sequences are SGHDT and YYEEEE. CDR3: CASSPGTDTFNYGYTF. Written as DNA, the CDR3 is TGTGCCAGCAGCCCTGGGACAGATACCTTTAACTATGGCTACACCTTC.

A few counts support this clonotype. The genes are TRBV12-3 or TRBV12-4 and TRBJ1-1, with D unclear. The CDR3 spans 13 residues. V lost 0 bases, J lost 3 bases, and 5 bases lay in between. The CDR3: CASSLAADTEAFF. Written as DNA, the CDR3 is TGTGCCAGCAGTTTAGCGGCAGACACTGAAGCTTTCTTT.

The chain is built from TRBV5-6 and TRBJ1-2; tentatively, D is TRBD1 (6 bases). This CDR3 spans 15 amino acids. The V end lost 4 bases, the J end lost 8 bases, and 21 bases lay between the germline ends. CDR1 is SGHDT and CDR2 is YYEEEE in the germline V gene. This CDR3 is CASSKGTQGLSGYTF. The CDR3 region has the DNA TGTGCCAGCAGCAAAGGAACACAGGGCTTATCCGGCTACACCTTC.

As to this clonotype: No conserved phenylalanine or tryptophan ends this CDR3, so it is likely a read error. The chain links TRBV7-3 to TRBJ2-7; D may be TRBD1 (8 bases). The CDR3 is made up of 15 amino acids. V lost 4 bases and J lost 1, with 14 bases in between. The germline gives CDR1 SGHTA, CDR2 FQGTGA. CDR3 loop: CASSYGQGGSYEQYL. In DNA form, the CDR3 reads TGTGCCAGCAGCTACGGACAGGGAGGGTCCTACGAGCAGTACCTC.

This chain connects TRBV4-3 to TRBJ2-1, with TRBD2 matching 8 bases. This CDR3 has 15 amino acids. The germline gives CDR1 LGHNA, CDR2 YSLEER. V dropped 1 base and J dropped 9; count of bases not matched to a gene: 8. CDR3 sequence reads: CASSQVWSGRGEQFF. Written as DNA, the CDR3 is TGCGCCAGCAGCCAAGTGTGGAGCGGGAGAGGTGAGCAGTTCTTC.

The chain employs TRBV4-3 and TRBJ1-2, with D possibly being TRBD1 (5 bases). The germline V gene has CDR1 LGHNA and CDR2 YSLEER. The V gene lost 4 bases and the J gene lost 2 bases, with 11 bases spanning the gap. The CDR3 loop spans 14 amino acids. The CDR3 bases are TGCGCCAGCAGCCGAGGGGATGGCAACTATGGCTACACCTTC. It specifies CASSRGDGNYGYTF.

In DNA form, the CDR3 reads TGTGCCAGCAGCGAAGGTCCTACTAGTGGAGTC. Protein sequence: CASSEGPTSGV. The chain is built from TRBV2 and TRBJ2-7; D is perhaps TRBD2 (5 bases). Per the germline V gene, CDR1 is SNHLY and CDR2 is FYNNEI. The CDR3 has 11 residues.

This clonotype was recorded a few times. The chain employs TRBV6-5 and TRBJ1-1; D remains unclear. Trimming took off 7 bases at V and 0 bases at J, with 9 bases between the two ends. CDR3 length: 13 amino acids. Per the germline V gene, CDR1 is MNHEY and CDR2 is SVGAGI. In nucleotides, the CDR3 is TGTGCCAGCATGGGCAGAATGAACACTGAAGCTTTCTTT. Protein product: CASMGRMNTEAFF.

The chain uses TRBV7-9 and TRBJ2-7; TRBD2 aligns across 7 bases. The length of the CDR3 is 13 residues. The J segment lost 6 bases and the V segment lost 3 bases, leaving 5 bases of the junction unmatched. From germline, CDR1 is SEHNR and CDR2 FQNEAQ (reference sequence). The CDR3 DNA is TGTGCCAGCAGCTTCGAGGGAGGGCCCGAGCAGTACGTC. This sequence encodes CASSFEGGPEQYV.

The V call is TRBV10-3, the J call TRBJ2-7; D might be TRBD2 (6 bases). Deletions cut 8 bases from V and 5 bases from J, with 7 bases between. The CDR3 is made up of 10 amino acids. The germline V gene has CDR1 ENHRY and CDR2 SYGVKD. CDR3 protein: CAIPGDEQYF. Written as DNA, the CDR3 is TGTGCCATCCCGGGAGACGAGCAGTACTTC.

The chain joins TRBV20-1 to TRBJ2-1; no definite D call. Trimming left V 5 bases short and J 8 bases short, with 13 bases between. The CDR3 spans 12 residues. The V gene's germline CDR1 is DFQATT and CDR2 SNEGSKA (reference sequence). CDR3 bases: TGCAGTGCTCAGAGTACCTCGGATGAGCAGTTCTTC. Translating it yields CSAQSTSDEQFF.

The table lists this clonotype with a few counts. This chain links TRBV5-1 with TRBJ2-7; tentative D call: TRBD1 (5 bases). V lost 3 bases, J lost 1 base, and 8 bases lay in between. Germline CDR1 reads SGHRS; CDR2 reads YFSETQ. CDR3 length: 13 residues. CDR3 loop: CASSSDTSYEQYF. CDR3 bases: TGCGCCAGCAGCTCGGACACTTCCTACGAGCAGTACTTC. Looking up the rest from reference TRBV5-1 and TRBJ2-7 gives the full variable domain: KAGVTQTPRYLIKTRGQQVTLSCSPISGHRSVSWYQQTPGQGLQFLFEYFSETQRNKGNFPGRFSGRQFSNSRSEMNVSTLELGDSALYLCASSSDTSYEQYFGPGTRLTVT.

V usage is TRBV25-1 and J usage is TRBJ2-3; no firm D call. V lost 3 bases to trimming and J lost 2 bases, with 9 bases between them. This CDR3 has 14 residues. Germline V gene sequence: CDR1 MGHDK, CDR2 SYGVNS. As DNA, the CDR3 is TGTGCCAGCAGTGATGGCTTCAACACAGATACGCAGTATTTT. Translation: CASSDGFNTDTQYF.

Concerning this clonotype itself: A much larger clone is a single base away; this may be a read error. The chain carries TRBV20-1 and TRBJ2-5, with unresolved D. The germline CDR1 and CDR2 sequences are DFQATT and SNEGSKA (reference sequence). The CDR3 length is 11 residues. The CDR3 DNA sequence: TGCTGTGCTTTGACCAGGGAGACCCAGTACTTC. Protein sequence: CCALTRETQYF.

This clonotype was picked up a small number of times. V and J are TRBV29-1 and TRBJ2-5, with D perhaps assigned TRBD1 or TRBD2 (6 bases each). CDR1 SQVTM and CDR2 ANQGSEA come from the germline V gene. This CDR3 has 14 residues. Trimming removed 4 bases at V and 7 bases at J, with 19 bases between. CDR3 sequence: CSVGGRGPSGTQYF. In nucleotides, the CDR3 is TGCAGCGTTGGAGGACGGGGGCCGTCAGGGACCCAGTACTTC.

The chain has TRBV29-1 and TRBJ2-1; the match to TRBD2 covers 14 bases. CDR3 length: 16 residues. V lost 7 bases to trimming and J lost 4 bases; unmatched junction nucleotides: 9. Germline V gives CDR1 SQVTM, CDR2 ANQGSEA. CDR3 nucleotides: TGCAGCGCGATTACCGGGACTAGCGGGAGTTACAATGAGCAGTTCTTC. The encoded protein is CSAITGTSGSYNEQFF.

The chain recombines TRBV10-3 with TRBJ2-1; TRBD2 matches at 8 bases. Per germline, CDR1 ENHRY and CDR2 SYGVKD. This CDR3 contains 15 residues. Trimming removed 9 bases from V and 2 bases from J; junction bases left unmatched: 9. The CDR3, as DNA: TGTGCCATTCCCGGTGCGGGAGGAACCTACAATGAGCAGTTCTTC. Translation gives CAIPGAGGTYNEQFF.